Below are 29 T cell receptor beta chains sequenced from a single sample in a study of STAT5B mutations in CD4+ large granular lymphocyte leukemia. Using immunoSEQ multiplex PCR, the repertoire was profiled, and TCRdb retains in-frame clones only, with some absent. The sample lists 48,000 or so clones, under 80% occurring once. Sequenced material: CD4+ T cells from blood buffy coats. The source of these receptors is a human donor in good health.

The gene calls are TRBV6-5 and TRBJ1-2, with TRBD1 matching over 8 bases. The germline gives CDR1 MNHEY, CDR2 SVGAGI. V shed 6 bases, J shed 4 bases, and the junction held 4 bases outside the gene matches. The CDR3 extends over 13 amino acids. The CDR3 DNA reads as TGTGCCAGCAGGCCGGGACAGGCCTATGGCTACACCTTC. It codes for CASRPGQAYGYTF.

V usage is TRBV28 and J usage is TRBJ2-7; D not certain. Trimming stripped 3 bases from V and 3 bases from J, with 12 bases between. CDR3 length equals 14 residues. Germline V gene data show CDR1 as MDHEN and CDR2 as SYDVKM. The DNA of the CDR3 is TGTGCCAGCAGTTTTTGGACGGAGATCTACGAGCAGTACTTC. Encoded protein: CASSFWTEIYEQYF.

The gene calls are TRBV19 and TRBJ1-1; TRBD1 matches at 7 bases. The CDR3 loop spans 16 amino acids. Unmatched junction bases numbered 16, after V lost 4 bases and J lost 8 bases. Germline V lookup: CDR1 LNHDA, CDR2 SQIVND (reference sequence). CDR3: CASSKTATGARGEAFF. For the CDR3, the DNA is TGTGCCAGTAGTAAGACCGCCACAGGGGCCCGTGGGGAAGCTTTCTTT. Together with reference TRBV19 and TRBJ1-1, the CDR3 gives the full variable domain: DGGITQSPKYLFRKEGQNVTLSCEQNLNHDAMYWYRQDPGQGLRLIYYSQIVNDFQKGDIAEGYSVSREKKESFPLTVTSAQKNPTAFYLCASSKTATGARGEAFFGQGTRLTVV.

The table lists this clone with a few counts. The V gene is TRBV30, the J gene TRBJ1-2; D not resolved. This CDR3 has 11 residues. V shed 5 bases and J shed 0 bases, with 4 bases lying between them. The germline V gene encodes CDR1 GTSNPN and CDR2 SVGIG (reference sequence). CDR3 DNA: TGTGCCTGGGGGTCTAACTATGGCTACACCTTC. Translation gives CAWGSNYGYTF.

The chain carries TRBV28 and TRBJ1-2; D ambiguous. This CDR3 has 14 residues. The germline gives CDR1 MDHEN, CDR2 SYDVKM. Trimming took 4 bases from V and 8 from J, leaving 17 bases between them. This chain's CDR3 is CASSSQSRSGGYTF. CDR3 nucleotide sequence: TGTGCCAGCAGTTCCCAGAGTCGGTCTGGGGGCTACACCTTC.

The chain uses TRBV28 and TRBJ2-7, with 9 bases lining up with TRBD2. This CDR3 is built from 17 residues. CDR1 and CDR2 (germline): MDHEN, SYDVKM. The junction had 14 bases not matched to a gene; V was cut back by 7 bases and J by 1 base. CDR3 amino acids: CASIPSRGLAGSYEQYF. CDR3 DNA sequence: TGTGCCAGCATTCCTTCACGGGGGCTAGCGGGGTCCTACGAGCAGTACTTC.

The chain carries TRBV11-1 and TRBJ2-3, with TRBD1 matching over 8 bases. Germline V gives CDR1 SGHAT, CDR2 FQDESV (reference sequence). The J segment lost 2 bases and the V segment lost 5 bases, leaving 3 bases of the junction unmatched. CDR3 length: 14 amino acids. In nucleotides, the CDR3 is TGTGCCAGCAGCGCGCAGGGGGCCACAGATACGCAGTATTTT. Amino acid sequence: CASSAQGATDTQYF.

This clone was counted once. This chain uses TRBV28 with TRBJ1-2, with D possibly matching TRBD1 (6 bases). The length of the CDR3 is 12 residues. Germline V gives CDR1 MDHEN, CDR2 SYDVKM. V was clipped by 2 bases and J by 11 bases, with 12 bases between them. The CDR3 nucleotides are TGTGCCAGCAGTTTACAGGGCCAGGGGTACACCTTC. It codes for CASSLQGQGYTF.

The chain employs TRBV27 and TRBJ2-5; 7 positions agree with TRBD1. The germline CDR1 and CDR2 sequences are MNHEY and SMNVEV (reference sequence). V lost 8 bases to trimming and J lost 5 bases; unmatched junction nucleotides: 11. The CDR3 loop spans 14 amino acids. For the CDR3, the DNA is TGTGCCAGCGGGTCGAGGGGGCTCGAGGAGACCCAGTACTTC. Translation: CASGSRGLEETQYF.

The chain recombines TRBV19 with TRBJ1-2, with D unclear. In germline, CDR1 is LNHDA, CDR2 SQIVND (reference sequence). V was trimmed by 5 bases and J by 8 bases, leaving 15 bases between them. This CDR3 is 13 amino acids long. For the CDR3, the DNA is TGTGCCAGTAGTCCGAGGATGATGGGGGGCTACACCTTC. It yields the protein CASSPRMMGGYTF.

The rearrangement joins TRBV4-2 to TRBJ2-2; weak D call: TRBD2 (6 bases). Looked up from germline, CDR1 is LGHNA and CDR2 is YNFKEQ. The CDR3 spans 18 residues. Trimming stripped 4 bases from V and 3 bases from J, with 21 bases between. For the CDR3, the DNA is TGTGCCAGCAGCCCCTCCTACTCGTCGGCGGGGCACACCGGGGAGCTGTTTTTT. This translates into CASSPSYSSAGHTGELFF.

The count of this clone is one. The chain employs TRBV29-1 and TRBJ2-3; 8 positions agree with TRBD2. The trim removed 6 bases at V and 6 bases at J, leaving 11 bases unmatched. CDR1 is SQVTM and CDR2 is ANQGSEA in the germline V gene. This CDR3 is built from 14 residues. CDR3 region: CSVAEQSSGDTQYF. The CDR3 nucleotides are TGCAGCGTCGCAGAACAATCTAGCGGGGATACGCAGTATTTT.

In its sample, this clone was seen once. The chain uses TRBV11-2 and TRBJ2-1, with D unclear. Between the trimmed V and J ends, which lost 0 bases and 6 bases, there was a span of 3 bases. The CDR3 has 12 amino acids. Germline V gene lookup returns CDR1 SGHAT and CDR2 FQNNGV. The CDR3 spells CASSLDINEQFF. As DNA, the CDR3 is TGTGCCAGCAGCTTAGATATCAATGAGCAGTTCTTC.

V is TRBV7-8 and J is TRBJ1-3; maybe TRBD1 (6 bases). Germline lookup yields CDR1 SGHVS and CDR2 FQNEAQ. This CDR3 region has 15 residues. V lost 0 bases to trimming and J lost 2 bases, with 8 bases between them. The CDR3 sequence is CASSLAQGTGNTIYF. As DNA, the CDR3 is TGTGCCAGCAGCTTAGCACAGGGCACTGGAAACACCATATATTTT.

The chain is built from TRBV5-1 and TRBJ2-3; weak D call: TRBD2 (6 bases). CDR1 and CDR2 from the germline V gene are SGHRS and YFSETQ. There are 16 residues in the CDR3. The germline V and J ends were trimmed by 4 bases and 0 bases, with 15 bases remaining between them. CDR3 region: CASSTTTRLSTDTQYF. The CDR3 DNA reads TGCGCCAGCAGCACAACGACTAGGTTGAGCACAGATACGCAGTATTTT.

The V call is TRBV30, the J call TRBJ2-1, with TRBD2 identical over 9 bases. The CDR3 covers 12 residues. The ends lost 2 bases at V and 11 bases at J; junction bases unmatched: 4. The germline CDR1 and CDR2 sequences are GTSNPN and SVGIG (reference sequence). In DNA form, the CDR3 reads TGTGCCTGGAGTAATAGCGGGGGCCAGCAGTTCTTC. Translation: CAWSNSGGQQFF.

This clone was picked up a small number of times. V and J are TRBV5-1 and TRBJ1-4; a weak D match, TRBD1 (6 bases). Trimming pared 4 bases from V and 4 bases from J, leaving 17 bases between. The CDR3 loop spans 16 amino acids. The germline V gene encodes CDR1 SGHRS and CDR2 YFSETQ. Here the CDR3 DNA reads TGCGCCAGCAGCCTTGGGGGGCCAGGGAATAATGAAAAACTGTTTTTT. Translating gives CASSLGGPGNNEKLFF.

This chain links TRBV18 with TRBJ1-1; weak D call: TRBD1 (5 bases). Trimming cost V 3 bases and J 4 bases, with 12 bases left between them. Per germline, CDR1 KGHSH and CDR2 LQKENI. This CDR3 comprises 14 residues. The CDR3: CASSPGQTATEAFF. The CDR3 coding sequence is TGTGCCAGCTCACCGGGGCAAACGGCCACTGAAGCTTTCTTT.

The rearrangement uses TRBV2 and TRBJ1-2; D perhaps matches TRBD1 (6 bases). The length of the CDR3 is 12 residues. Germline lookup yields CDR1 SNHLY and CDR2 FYNNEI. The ends were cut back, 11 bases at V and 2 bases at J, with 12 bases in the middle. The CDR3: CAVGQTNYGYTF. DNA for the CDR3: TGTGCCGTCGGACAGACGAACTATGGCTACACCTTC.

V gene TRBV6-6 combines with J gene TRBJ2-1; maybe TRBD1 (5 bases). The CDR3 contains 12 residues. Germline CDR1 and CDR2: MNHNY and SVGAGI (reference sequence). V was trimmed by 2 bases and J by 9 bases, leaving 8 bases between them. The CDR3 region is CASSYVQGEQFF. In nucleotides, the CDR3 is TGTGCCAGCAGTTACGTGCAGGGTGAGCAGTTCTTC.

The V call is TRBV9, the J call TRBJ2-5; D is undetermined. Germline CDR1 SGDLS, CDR2 YYNGEE. Trimming cost V 0 bases and J 0 bases, with 9 bases left between them. The CDR3 spans 15 residues. The CDR3 here is CASSVAPRNQETQYF. The CDR3 DNA reads TGTGCCAGCAGCGTAGCCCCTAGGAACCAAGAGACCCAGTACTTC.

CDR3 DNA sequence: TGCGCCAGCAGCTTGGCCTTACAGGGAGTCGATTTCGTGGATGAAAAACTGTTTTTT. Residues: CASSLALQGVDFVDEKLFF. The chain couples TRBV5-1 to TRBJ1-4; D perhaps matches TRBD1 (6 bases). Trimming left V 0 bases short and J 6 bases short, with 24 bases between. Germline V gives CDR1 SGHRS, CDR2 YFSETQ. This CDR3 spans 19 amino acids.

This clone was counted a single time. V is TRBV10-3 and J is TRBJ2-1; the match to TRBD2 covers 9 bases. Germline CDR1 reads ENHRY; CDR2 reads SYGVKD. The CDR3 has 14 amino acids. The J segment lost 3 bases and the V segment lost 9 bases, leaving 6 bases of the junction unmatched. The DNA of the CDR3 is TGTGCCATGGGAGAAGCGGGAGGCTACAATGAGCAGTTCTTC. Its protein product is CAMGEAGGYNEQFF.

In this sample, this clone turned up a few times. V gene TRBV18 combines with J gene TRBJ1-5, with 8 bases fitting TRBD1. This CDR3 contains 14 residues. The germline V gene has CDR1 KGHSH and CDR2 LQKENI. V shed 4 bases, J shed 7 bases, and the junction held 6 bases outside the gene matches. The CDR3 sequence is CASSRRQGRQPQHF. As DNA, the CDR3 is TGTGCCAGCTCACGACGACAGGGGCGGCAGCCCCAGCATTTT.

The rearrangement uses TRBV30 and TRBJ1-6; D is ambiguous. The CDR3 spans 13 residues. Germline CDR1 reads GTSNPN; CDR2 reads SVGIG (reference sequence). V shed 3 bases and J shed 6 bases, with 9 bases lying between them. The CDR3 DNA reads TGTGCCTGGAGGGCTTTGGCTAATTCACCCCTCCACTTT. This codes for CAWRALANSPLHF.

This clone was observed a few times. In DNA form, the CDR3 reads TGTGCCAGTAGAGACAGGGGAAGCTCCTACGAGCAGTACTTC. It yields the protein CASRDRGSSYEQYF. The chain links TRBV19 to TRBJ2-7; 8 positions agree with TRBD1. This CDR3 has 14 residues. Germline V CDR1 and CDR2: LNHDA, SQIVND (reference sequence). J lost 0 bases, V lost 6 bases, and 4 bases had no gene match.

This chain joins TRBV28 and TRBJ1-1, with no clear D. Trimming shortened V by 10 bases and J by 0 bases, and 9 bases separated the two germline ends. The CDR3 runs to 12 residues. The germline V gene has CDR1 MDHEN and CDR2 SYDVKM. The CDR3, as DNA: TGTGCCACCTCTCAATTGAACACTGAAGCTTTCTTT. Translated: CATSQLNTEAFF.

The gene calls are TRBV5-5 and TRBJ2-3, with 9 bases aligning to TRBD2. CDR3 size: 15 residues. V trimming: 3 bases; J trimming: 2 bases; junction bases outside the gene matches: 4. From germline, CDR1 is SGHKS and CDR2 YYEKEE (reference sequence). CDR3 loop: CASSWGGLATDTQYF. DNA of the CDR3: TGTGCCAGCAGCTGGGGGGGACTAGCCACAGATACGCAGTATTTT.

The CDR3: CASSVIGTVYEQYV. CDR3 bases: TGTGCCAGCAGTGTAATCGGGACAGTCTACGAGCAGTACGTC. This chain connects TRBV6-1 to TRBJ2-7; 7 bases align to TRBD1. The CDR3 contains 14 residues. Trimming took 4 bases from V and 3 from J; bases not matched to a gene: 6. The germline gives CDR1 MNHNS, CDR2 SASEGT.